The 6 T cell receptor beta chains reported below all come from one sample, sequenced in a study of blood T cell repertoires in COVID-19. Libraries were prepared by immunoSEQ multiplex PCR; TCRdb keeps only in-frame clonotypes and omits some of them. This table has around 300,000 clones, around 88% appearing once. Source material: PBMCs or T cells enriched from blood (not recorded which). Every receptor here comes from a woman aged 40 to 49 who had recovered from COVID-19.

The CDR3 spells CASSLEGDQPQHF. The DNA for the CDR3 is TGTGCCAGCAGCTTAGAGGGGGATCAGCCCCAGCATTTT. V is TRBV7-9 and J is TRBJ1-5; possible D gene TRBD1, 6 bases. From germline, CDR1 is SEHNR and CDR2 FQNEAQ (reference sequence). The CDR3 spans 13 residues. V was clipped by 1 base and J by 5 bases, with 6 bases between them.

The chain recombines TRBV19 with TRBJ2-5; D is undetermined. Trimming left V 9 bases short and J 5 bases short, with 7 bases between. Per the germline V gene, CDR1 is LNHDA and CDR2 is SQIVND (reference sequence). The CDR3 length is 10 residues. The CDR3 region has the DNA TGTGCCAGCGGTGTGGAGACCCAGTACTTC. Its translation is CASGVETQYF.

CDR3 amino acids: CASSRDRGSANEKLFF. The CDR3 DNA follows: TGCGCCAGCAGCCGAGACAGGGGTTCAGCTAATGAAAAACTGTTTTTT. This sequence joins TRBV4-1 and TRBJ1-4, with TRBD1 matching 8 bases. This CDR3 is built from 16 residues. After removal of 4 bases from V and 3 bases from J, the junction contained 7 bases not matched to a gene. Germline V gives CDR1 MGHRA, CDR2 YSYEKL.

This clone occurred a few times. The CDR3 here is CASEERGPYNEQFF. CDR3 DNA: TGTGCCAGCGAGGAGCGGGGGCCCTACAATGAGCAGTTCTTC. This chain joins TRBV28 and TRBJ2-1; 8 bases map to TRBD2. Germline CDR1 is MDHEN and CDR2 is SYDVKM. The CDR3 length is 14 residues. The V and J ends lost 8 bases and 2 bases, in that order; junction bases with no gene match: 5.

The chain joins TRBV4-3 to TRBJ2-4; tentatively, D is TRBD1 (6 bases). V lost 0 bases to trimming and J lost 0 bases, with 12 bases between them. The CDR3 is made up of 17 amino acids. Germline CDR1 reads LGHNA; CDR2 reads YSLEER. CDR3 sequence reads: CASSQDSRGVAKNIQYF. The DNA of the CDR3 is TGCGCCAGCAGCCAAGATTCCAGGGGAGTAGCCAAAAACATTCAGTACTTC.

DNA for the CDR3: TGTGCCAGCAGCTTCTCCTTAGGACTCCAATCTGGGGCCAACGTCCTGACTTTC. Translation gives CASSFSLGLQSGANVLTF. The chain links TRBV11-3 to TRBJ2-6; the D gene is possibly TRBD2 (5 bases). In germline, CDR1 is SGHNT, CDR2 YENEEA. This CDR3 contains 18 residues. V was shortened by 3 bases and J by 1 base, with 16 bases between the two germline ends. Full variable domain (rest looked up from reference TRBV11-3 and TRBJ2-6): EAGVVQSPRYKIIEKKQPVAFWCNPISGHNTLYWYLQNLGQGPELLIRYENEEAVDDSQLPKDRFSAERLKGVDSTLKIQPAELGDSAVYLCASSFSLGLQSGANVLTFGAGSRLTVL.